This T cell receptor beta chain was documented in a study of CD8 T cells in Susac syndrome. RNA in amounts of about 0.45 to 1 ug was reverse transcribed with random hexamers. TCRdb fed the immunoSEQ multiplex PCR reads into MiXCR, producing one record per CDR3 protein. The sample consists of more than 150,000 distinct CDR3 sequences, around 94% of them appearing once. The receptor was derived from a human donor in good health. The sample consisted of CD4+ T cells from PBMCs.

CDR3 sequence: CASSQVGWGPEQFF. The CDR3 DNA reads as TGTGCCAGCAGCCAAGTCGGTTGGGGGCCTGAGCAGTTCTTC. The genes are TRBV3-1 and TRBJ2-1; the D gene is possibly TRBD1 (6 bases). The germline V gene encodes CDR1 LGHDT and CDR2 YNNKEL (reference sequence). V was clipped by 1 base and J by 9 bases, with 13 bases between them. The CDR3 has 14 amino acids.